Each of the 25 T cell receptor beta chains below was sequenced from the same sample in a study of T cells in Graves' hyperthyroidism and ophthalmopathy. RNA transcripts yielded amplified TCR beta CDR3 regions. Researchers ran a first-round RT-PCR on the TCR CDR3 using the HTBI primer set. TCRdb re-derived calls from the multiplex PCR reads in MiXCR, one entry per CDR3 protein. The top ten clones hold 15% to 17% of a sample with roughly 720,000 distinct CDR3 sequences, approximately 15% of them seen once. Material: blood. All receptors come from a man aged 45-60 years with Graves' hyperthyroidism.

This clonotype appeared many times. The rearrangement links TRBV27 to TRBJ1-1; unclear D gene. The CDR3 loop spans 13 amino acids. Germline V lookup: CDR1 MNHEY, CDR2 SMNVEV (reference sequence). V lost 6 bases to trimming and J lost 1 base, with 9 bases between them. In DNA form, the CDR3 reads TGTGCCAGCAGCTTGAGTAGGAACACTGAAGCTTTCTTT. Its translation is CASSLSRNTEAFF.

The chain links TRBV3-1 to TRBJ2-1; D unclear. CDR3 length: 16 residues. Germline V gives CDR1 LGHDT, CDR2 YNNKEL (reference sequence). V lost 4 bases to trimming and J lost 0 bases, with 13 bases between them. The CDR3 bases are TGTGCCAGCAGCCTGTACCTTATTAGCTCCTACAATGAGCAGTTCTTC. Its translation is CASSLYLISSYNEQFF.

This clonotype has a single count. The chain is built from TRBV7-2 and TRBJ2-6; 9 bases fit TRBD2. This CDR3 spans 19 amino acids. Germline trimming cut 0 bases from V and 3 bases from J; bases unmatched to any gene: 9. CDR1 and CDR2 from the germline V gene are SGHTA and FQGNSA. The CDR3 nucleotides are TGTGCCAGCAGCTTAGCGGCTAGCGGGATGACTTGTGGGGCCAACGTCCTGACTTTC. Residues: CASSLAASGMTCGANVLTF.

This clonotype was counted at least ten times. This chain uses TRBV18 with TRBJ2-1, with 7 bases that match TRBD2. Germline V gives CDR1 KGHSH, CDR2 LQKENI. With V trimmed by 0 bases and J by 10 bases, 3 bases remained unmatched. This CDR3 has 13 amino acids. This CDR3 reads CASSPPGGIEQFF. The CDR3 coding sequence is TGTGCCAGCTCACCACCGGGAGGGATCGAGCAGTTCTTC.

This clonotype has a count of ten or more. The V call is TRBV2, the J call TRBJ1-1; D unclear. The CDR3 is 11 amino acids. Germline V gene lookup returns CDR1 SNHLY and CDR2 FYNNEI. Trimming took 7 bases from V and 1 from J, leaving 4 bases between them. The CDR3 spells CASNRNTEAFF. The CDR3, as DNA: TGTGCCAGCAACAGGAACACTGAAGCTTTCTTT.

The V gene is TRBV6-1, the J gene TRBJ2-2, with unresolved D. The CDR3 sequence is 14 residues long. The V gene's germline CDR1 is MNHNS and CDR2 SASEGT. V lost 8 bases and J lost 5, with 15 bases in between. The CDR3 is CASLRTRLTGELFF. CDR3 bases: TGTGCCAGCCTGAGGACCAGGTTGACCGGGGAGCTGTTTTTT.

This clonotype was counted at least ten times. V is TRBV6-1 and J is TRBJ2-7; 10 bases align to TRBD1. The J segment lost 5 bases and the V segment lost 6 bases, leaving 10 bases of the junction unmatched. Per germline, CDR1 MNHNS and CDR2 SASEGT. The CDR3 length is 15 residues. Here the CDR3 reads CASRRAGDRGHEQYF. The CDR3 nucleotides read TGTGCCAGCAGGCGCGCCGGGGACAGGGGCCACGAGCAGTACTTC.

This clonotype was found many times. The chain has TRBV2 and TRBJ1-2; D may be TRBD1 (5 bases). Trimming cost V 4 bases and J 6 bases, with 9 bases left between them. Germline V lookup: CDR1 SNHLY, CDR2 FYNNEI. This CDR3 is 12 amino acids long. The CDR3 nucleotides read TGTGCCAGCAGTGTAGGAGGGGATGGCTACACCTTC. The encoded protein is CASSVGGDGYTF.

This clonotype was detected only a few times. The chain carries TRBV4-1 and TRBJ1-1; a weak D match, TRBD1 (6 bases). This CDR3 spans 15 amino acids. Germline-derived CDR1 and CDR2 are MGHRA and YSYEKL. V lost 0 bases and J 4 bases, leaving 12 bases between the germline ends. CDR3 in DNA: TGCGCCAGCAGCCAAGATCCAGGGGTAACCACTGAAGCTTTCTTT. This sequence encodes CASSQDPGVTTEAFF.

This clonotype was recorded many times. The gene calls are TRBV7-9 and TRBJ1-6; 7 bases agree with TRBD1. The CDR3 is 14 residues long. V dropped 5 bases and J dropped 7; count of bases not matched to a gene: 5. Germline V lookup: CDR1 SEHNR, CDR2 FQNEAQ (reference sequence). In DNA, the CDR3 is TGTGCCAGCAGCGCCGACAGGGAGAATTCACCCCTCCACTTT. Its translation is CASSADRENSPLHF.

V usage is TRBV9 and J usage is TRBJ2-7; the match to TRBD2 covers 9 bases. Trimming removed 1 base from V and 3 bases from J; junction bases left unmatched: 8. Germline V CDR1 and CDR2: SGDLS, YYNGEE. The CDR3 runs 16 residues. CDR3 protein: CASSVSSSGSLYEQYF. The CDR3 nucleotides read TGTGCCAGCAGCGTATCGAGTAGCGGGAGTCTCTACGAGCAGTACTTC.

The chain has TRBV14 and TRBJ2-7; D gene uncertain. V was pared by 0 bases and J by 7 bases, with 19 bases between. Germline-derived CDR1 and CDR2 are SGHDN and FVKESK. This CDR3 comprises 16 residues. CDR3 sequence reads: CASSQDPNQPWGEQYF. The DNA of the CDR3 is TGTGCCAGCAGCCAAGATCCCAACCAGCCTTGGGGAGAGCAGTACTTC.

This clonotype appeared once. The genes are TRBV18 and TRBJ1-4, with no clear D. The CDR3 loop spans 15 amino acids. Per germline, CDR1 KGHSH and CDR2 LQKENI. The ends were cut back, 5 bases at V and 4 bases at J, with 14 bases in the middle. The CDR3 loop reads CASSSSQSNNEKLFF. The CDR3 DNA reads TGTGCCAGCTCATCCTCACAGAGCAATAATGAAAAACTGTTTTTT.

This clonotype was picked up a small number of times. V and J are TRBV19 and TRBJ2-1, with TRBD2 matching 8 bases. The trim removed 4 bases at V and 12 bases at J, leaving 8 bases unmatched. The CDR3 contains 13 residues. CDR1 is LNHDA, CDR2 SQIVND, per germline (reference sequence). The CDR3 bases are TGTGCCAGTAGTACCAGCGGGAGATCCGCGCAGTTCTTC. Translation gives CASSTSGRSAQFF. The full variable domain, its missing parts supplied by reference TRBV19 and TRBJ2-1, is DGGITQSPKYLFRKEGQNVTLSCEQNLNHDAMYWYRQDPGQGLRLIYYSQIVNDFQKGDIAEGYSVSREKKESFPLTVTSAQKNPTAFYLCASSTSGRSAQFFGPGTRLTVL.

This clonotype was detected ten times or more. The rearrangement links TRBV28 to TRBJ2-7; 8 bases line up with TRBD1. V lost 4 bases to trimming and J lost 6 bases; unmatched junction nucleotides: 17. In germline, CDR1 is MDHEN, CDR2 SYDVKM. The CDR3 has 17 residues. The CDR3 protein is CASSSPLAGTGNGEQYF. CDR3 nucleotide sequence: TGTGCCAGCAGTTCCCCCCTCGCCGGGACAGGAAACGGCGAGCAGTACTTC.

This clonotype was found many times. The V call is TRBV6-2 or TRBV6-3, the J call TRBJ1-2; TRBD1 might be the D (5 bases). The V end was cut by 9 bases, the J end by 2 bases, with 13 bases between. CDR1 is MNHEY and CDR2 is SVGEGT in the germline V gene. The CDR3 totals 13 residues. The CDR3 loop reads CASLNRDNYGYTF. The CDR3, as DNA: TGTGCCAGTTTAAACCGGGACAACTATGGCTACACCTTC.

V is TRBV14 and J is TRBJ2-1; the D gene is possibly TRBD1 (6 bases). The CDR3 runs to 15 residues. V lost 2 bases, J lost 4 bases, and 12 bases lay in between. Germline V lookup: CDR1 SGHDN, CDR2 FVKESK. The CDR3 sequence: CASSQQGTIYNEQFF. In DNA form, the CDR3 reads TGTGCCAGCAGCCAACAGGGGACCATATACAATGAGCAGTTCTTC.

This sequence joins TRBV6-2 or TRBV6-3 and TRBJ1-5; D remains ambiguous. Germline V gives CDR1 MNHEY, CDR2 SVGEGT. V lost 0 bases to trimming and J lost 1 base, with 7 bases between them. This CDR3 is 15 amino acids long. The CDR3 here is CASSYSGISNQPQHF. CDR3 coding DNA: TGTGCCAGCAGTTACTCCGGGATAAGCAATCAGCCCCAGCATTTT.

This chain links TRBV6-1 with TRBJ2-2; 8 nucleotides line up with TRBD1. Germline values: CDR1 MNHNS, CDR2 SASEGT. This CDR3 has 15 residues. V was clipped by 4 bases and J by 3 bases; unmatched bases: 4. This CDR3 reads CASSAGQGDTGELFF. The CDR3 nucleotides read TGTGCCAGCAGTGCCGGACAGGGCGACACCGGGGAGCTGTTTTTT.

This clonotype appeared many times. This rearrangement joins TRBV30 to TRBJ1-4, with 9 bases aligning to TRBD1. J lost 8 bases, V lost 6 bases, and 7 bases had no gene match. CDR3 length equals 13 residues. The V gene's germline CDR1 is GTSNPN and CDR2 SVGIG (reference sequence). CDR3 nucleotide sequence: TGTGCCTGCCAGACAGGGGGAGGCGAAAAACTGTTTTTT. Protein: CACQTGGGEKLFF.

The CDR3 region has the DNA TGTGCCAGCAGCCGGGGGGACGGGAGAGGAGGGTACAATGAGCAGTTCTTC. Its protein product is CASSRGDGRGGYNEQFF. V and J are TRBV7-2 and TRBJ2-1; TRBD2 matches 7 bases. The CDR3 is made up of 17 amino acids. V dropped 5 bases and J dropped 4; count of bases not matched to a gene: 14. Germline assignment: CDR1 SGHTA and CDR2 FQGNSA.

V gene TRBV7-2 combines with J gene TRBJ1-3; D perhaps matches TRBD1 (5 bases). From germline, CDR1 is SGHTA and CDR2 FQGNSA. This CDR3 spans 13 amino acids. Trimming pared 5 bases from V and 3 bases from J, leaving 8 bases between. DNA of the CDR3: TGTGCCAGCAGCCGGGGGGTTGGAAACACCATATATTTT. As protein: CASSRGVGNTIYF. Together with reference TRBV7-2 and TRBJ1-3, the CDR3 gives the full variable domain: GAGVSQSPSNKVTEKGKDVELRCDPISGHTALYWYRQSLGQGLEFLIYFQGNSAPDKSGLPSDRFSAERTGGSVSTLTIQRTQQEDSAVYLCASSRGVGNTIYFGEGSWLTVV.

The J gene is TRBJ1-1, the V gene TRBV14; D is undetermined. The ends were cut back, 3 bases at V and 11 bases at J, with 10 bases in the middle. Germline V CDR1 and CDR2: SGHDN, FVKESK. There are 11 residues in the CDR3. The CDR3 sequence is CASSHTHVAFF. The CDR3 DNA reads TGTGCCAGCAGCCATACCCATGTGGCTTTCTTT.

Ten or more counts support this clonotype. The V call is TRBV2, the J call TRBJ1-2; 7 nucleotides line up with TRBD1. Germline V gene lookup returns CDR1 SNHLY and CDR2 FYNNEI. V lost 5 bases, J lost 5 bases, and 5 bases stayed unmatched. This CDR3 comprises 13 residues. DNA of the CDR3: TGTGCCAGCAGTCGGGACAGCGGTTATGGCTACACCTTC. Translation gives CASSRDSGYGYTF.

This clonotype was seen more than once but under ten times. The chain employs TRBV20-1 and TRBJ2-4, with TRBD1 matching 7 bases. CDR3 length equals 14 residues. In germline, CDR1 is DFQATT, CDR2 SNEGSKA (reference sequence). V gave up 3 bases and J gave up 6 bases; unmatched junction bases: 8. The CDR3: CSASRQGAGNIQYF. DNA for the CDR3: TGCAGTGCTAGTAGACAGGGTGCGGGAAACATTCAGTACTTC.